A selection of T cell receptor beta chains follows, all from one sample in a study of blood T cell repertoires in COVID-19. This table comes from immunoSEQ multiplex PCR, and its TCRdb copy is limited to in-frame clones, with some not included. The table lists about 260,000 clones, approximately 89% of them singletons. Source material: peripheral blood. The source of these receptors is a woman aged 45-60 years with acute or convalescent COVID-19. Each CDR3 is given without its conserved first and last residue. The order of the fields is clone size, V gene, CDR3 length, CDR3 protein. Clone size is shown for a subset of rows, as once, few, many or a class of expanded clone.

size: -; V: TRBV5-1; length: 13; CDR3: ASQESGPLTDTQY
size: -; V: TRBV5-1; length: 12; CDR3: ASSLVQGVGELF
size: -; V: TRBV18; length: 13; CDR3: ASSPGLNGDYGYT
size: -; V: TRBV20-1; length: 8; CDR3: SVRGQEAF
size: -; V: TRBV27; length: 10; CDR3: ASSRLTGELF
size: once; V: TRBV19; length: 12; CDR3: ASSIPHSGTEAF
size: -; V: TRBV29-1; length: 10; CDR3: SVDRASNEQF
size: once; V: TRBV24-1; length: 13; CDR3: ATSDKNGQGYGYT
size: -; V: TRBV5-1; length: 13; CDR3: ASTPGDPNTGELF
size: -; V: TRBV28; length: 11; CDR3: ASRTGGTETQY
size: few; V: TRBV5-5; length: 12; CDR3: ASIRDILNTEAF
size: -; V: TRBV3-1/TRBV3-2; length: 14; CDR3: ASSQVGTVTDTEQF
size: once; V: TRBV14; length: 15; CDR3: ASSQLISQGATDTQY
size: -; V: TRBV24-1; length: 14; CDR3: ATSDVDSDSNYGYT
size: -; V: TRBV27; length: 12; CDR3: ASSLDRTRTEAF
size: -; V: TRBV27; length: 13; CDR3: ASSPLGTAFYGYT
size: -; V: TRBV4-1; length: 15; CDR3: ASSQDRRTSGGYEQY
size: -; V: TRBV19; length: 10; CDR3: ASSILDEKLF
size: once; V: TRBV30; length: 12; CDR3: AWSHRGLENIQY
size: -; V: TRBV5-4; length: 14; CDR3: ASSFMGGGGNQPQH
size: -; V: TRBV27; length: 12; CDR3: ASSLLLSGSEQY
size: -; V: TRBV25-1; length: 11; CDR3: ASSALERREAF
size: -; V: TRBV5-4; length: 12; CDR3: ASSLGGFYNEQF
size: -; V: TRBV11-3; length: 14; CDR3: ASSLGAAGGAETQY
size: few; V: TRBV6-5; length: 13; CDR3: ASRPQMTGRETQY
size: -; V: TRBV7-9; length: 16; CDR3: ASLARGGAETMNTEAF
size: -; V: TRBV27; length: 12; CDR3: ASSNFQRSYEQY